Listed below are T cell receptor beta chains from one sample, sequenced in a study of blood T cell repertoires in COVID-19. Data came from immunoSEQ multiplex PCR; TCRdb stores just in-frame clones and leaves some out. The sample shows about 200,000 clones, under 90% of them seen only once. Sequenced: peripheral blood. These receptors originate from a man aged 50 to 59 with acute or convalescent COVID-19. Both conserved end residues are trimmed from each CDR3.

v_gene: TRBV6-5; j_gene: TRBJ1-2; CDR3aa: ASSTQGDDGYT
v_gene: TRBV6-5; j_gene: TRBJ2-1; CDR3aa: ASTDSSHNEQF
v_gene: TRBV4-2; j_gene: TRBJ1-3; CDR3aa: ASSQDLDGRSGNTIY
v_gene: TRBV19; j_gene: TRBJ2-5; CDR3aa: ASSPWTSDQETQY
v_gene: TRBV18; j_gene: TRBJ1-5; CDR3aa: ASSQGQDNQPQH
v_gene: TRBV4-2; j_gene: TRBJ2-1; CDR3aa: ASSQAARRSYNEQF
v_gene: TRBV27; j_gene: TRBJ1-2; CDR3aa: ASSLLGQGRGNYGYT
v_gene: TRBV6-1; j_gene: TRBJ1-2; CDR3aa: ASSDRNYGYT
v_gene: TRBV5-1; j_gene: TRBJ2-3; CDR3aa: ASSSRTGDTDTQY
v_gene: TRBV25-1; j_gene: TRBJ1-4; CDR3aa: ASSEQGVSNEKLF
v_gene: TRBV18; j_gene: TRBJ1-1; CDR3aa: ASSPRWGGEAF
v_gene: TRBV21-1; j_gene: TRBJ2-7; CDR3aa: ASSWRAGSYEQY
v_gene: TRBV18; j_gene: TRBJ1-2; CDR3aa: ASSLGQVSGYT
v_gene: TRBV4-1; j_gene: TRBJ1-4; CDR3aa: ASSPPTRATNEKLF
v_gene: TRBV11-2; j_gene: TRBJ2-7; CDR3aa: ASTLSGGNSYEQY
v_gene: TRBV7-9; j_gene: TRBJ1-4; CDR3aa: ASSSQAAQGGKLF
v_gene: TRBV6-5; j_gene: TRBJ1-2; CDR3aa: ASLIHTGDGYT
v_gene: TRBV15; j_gene: TRBJ2-5; CDR3aa: ATSRDSYGETQY
v_gene: TRBV19; j_gene: TRBJ1-4; CDR3aa: ASSTGQFGEKLF
v_gene: TRBV5-1; j_gene: TRBJ1-2; CDR3aa: ASSLADRGVYGYT
v_gene: TRBV12-3/TRBV12-4; j_gene: TRBJ1-1; CDR3aa: ASSASGTEAF
v_gene: TRBV5-4; j_gene: TRBJ2-1; CDR3aa: ASSSGTSGGRNEQF
v_gene: TRBV27; j_gene: TRBJ2-3; CDR3aa: ASSSPTDTQY
v_gene: TRBV19; j_gene: TRBJ1-2; CDR3aa: ASSMLWADYGYT